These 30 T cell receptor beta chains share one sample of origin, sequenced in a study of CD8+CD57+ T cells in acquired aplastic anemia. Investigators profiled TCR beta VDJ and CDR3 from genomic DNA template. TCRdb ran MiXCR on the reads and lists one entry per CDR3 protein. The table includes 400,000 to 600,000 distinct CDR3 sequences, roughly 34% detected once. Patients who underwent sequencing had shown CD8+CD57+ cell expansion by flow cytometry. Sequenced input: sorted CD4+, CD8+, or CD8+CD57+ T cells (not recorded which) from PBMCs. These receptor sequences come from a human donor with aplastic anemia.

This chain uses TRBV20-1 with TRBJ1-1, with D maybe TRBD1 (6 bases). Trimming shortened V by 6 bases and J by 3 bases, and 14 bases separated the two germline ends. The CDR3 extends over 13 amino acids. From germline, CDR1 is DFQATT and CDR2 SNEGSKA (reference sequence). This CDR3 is CSANLRTDTEAFF. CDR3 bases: TGCAGTGCCAACCTCCGGACAGACACTGAAGCTTTCTTT.

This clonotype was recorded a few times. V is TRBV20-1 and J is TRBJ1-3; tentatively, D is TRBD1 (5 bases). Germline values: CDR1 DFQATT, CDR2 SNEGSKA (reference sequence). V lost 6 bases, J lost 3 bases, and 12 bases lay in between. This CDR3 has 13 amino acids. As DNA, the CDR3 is TGCAGTGCCCGAGGGGCGCTTGGAAACACCATATATTTT. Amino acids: CSARGALGNTIYF.

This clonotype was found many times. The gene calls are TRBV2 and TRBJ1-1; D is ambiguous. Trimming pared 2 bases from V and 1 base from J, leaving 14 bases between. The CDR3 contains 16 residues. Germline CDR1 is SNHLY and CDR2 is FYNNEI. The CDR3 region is CASSESPEAANTEAFF. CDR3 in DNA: TGTGCCAGCAGTGAATCTCCTGAGGCGGCGAACACTGAAGCTTTCTTT.

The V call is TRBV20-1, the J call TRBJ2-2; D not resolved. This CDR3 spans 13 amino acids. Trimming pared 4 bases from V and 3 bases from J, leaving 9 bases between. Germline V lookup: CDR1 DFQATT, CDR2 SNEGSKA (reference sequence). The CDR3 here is CSATPPHTGELFF. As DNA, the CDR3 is TGCAGTGCTACCCCTCCTCACACCGGGGAGCTGTTTTTT.

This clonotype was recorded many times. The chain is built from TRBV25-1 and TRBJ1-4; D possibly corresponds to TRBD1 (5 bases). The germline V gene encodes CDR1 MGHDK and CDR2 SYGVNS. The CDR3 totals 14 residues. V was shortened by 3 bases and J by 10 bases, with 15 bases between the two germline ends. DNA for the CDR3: TGTGCCAGCAGTGATGGTCAGGGAAAAGGAAAACTGTTTTTT. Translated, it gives CASSDGQGKGKLFF.

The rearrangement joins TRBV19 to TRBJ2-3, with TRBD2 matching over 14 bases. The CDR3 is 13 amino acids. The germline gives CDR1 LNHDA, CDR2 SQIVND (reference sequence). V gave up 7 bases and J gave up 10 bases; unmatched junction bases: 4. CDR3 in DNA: TGTGCCAGTACGGGGACTAGCGGGGGAGCGCAGTATTTT. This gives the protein CASTGTSGGAQYF.

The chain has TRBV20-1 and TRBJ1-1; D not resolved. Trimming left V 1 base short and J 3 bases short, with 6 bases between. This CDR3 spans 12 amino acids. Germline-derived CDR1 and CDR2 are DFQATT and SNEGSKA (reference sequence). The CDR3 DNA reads TGCAGTGCTAGAGTGAGGGACACTGAAGCTTTCTTT. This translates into CSARVRDTEAFF.

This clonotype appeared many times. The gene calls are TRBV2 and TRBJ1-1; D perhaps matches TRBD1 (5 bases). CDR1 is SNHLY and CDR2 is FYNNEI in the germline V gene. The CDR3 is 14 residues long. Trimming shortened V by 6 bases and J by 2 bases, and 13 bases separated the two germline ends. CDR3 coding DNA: TGTGCCAGCAGAATACAGGTCGTCAACACTGAAGCTTTCTTT. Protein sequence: CASRIQVVNTEAFF.

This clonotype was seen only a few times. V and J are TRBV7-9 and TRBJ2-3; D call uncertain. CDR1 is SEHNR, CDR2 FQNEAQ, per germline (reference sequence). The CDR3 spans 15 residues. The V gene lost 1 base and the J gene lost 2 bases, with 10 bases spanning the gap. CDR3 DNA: TGTGCCAGCAGCTTAGGCTTCCAGACCACAGATACGCAGTATTTT. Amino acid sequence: CASSLGFQTTDTQYF.

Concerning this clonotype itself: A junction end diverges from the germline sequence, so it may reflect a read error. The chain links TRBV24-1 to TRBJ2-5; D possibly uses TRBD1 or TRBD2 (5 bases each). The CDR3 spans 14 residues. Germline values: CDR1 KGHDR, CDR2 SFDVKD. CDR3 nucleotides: TGTGCCAGCAGTGAGAGGGGACCCCAAGAGACCCAGTACTTC. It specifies CASSERGPQETQYF.

The CDR3 loop is CASSRPPGLHF. DNA of the CDR3: TGTGCCAGCAGCAGACCCCCGGGACTCCACTTT. The chain employs TRBV7-8 and TRBJ1-6; D unresolved. Trimming took off 5 bases at V and 16 bases at J, with 12 bases between the two ends. The germline CDR1 and CDR2 sequences are SGHVS and FQNEAQ. The CDR3 is 11 amino acids.

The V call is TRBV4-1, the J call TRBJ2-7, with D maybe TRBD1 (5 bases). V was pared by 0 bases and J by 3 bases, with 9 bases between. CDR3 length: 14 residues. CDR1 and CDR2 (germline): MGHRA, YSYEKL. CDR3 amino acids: CASSQEPGYYEQYF. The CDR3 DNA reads TGCGCCAGCAGCCAAGAGCCAGGGTACTACGAGCAGTACTTC.

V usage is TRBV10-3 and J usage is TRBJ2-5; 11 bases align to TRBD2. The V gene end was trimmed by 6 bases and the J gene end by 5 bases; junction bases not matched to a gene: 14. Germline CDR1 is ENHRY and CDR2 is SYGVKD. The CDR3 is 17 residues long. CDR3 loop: CAISPGGLAGGGETQYF. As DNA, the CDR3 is TGTGCCATCAGCCCCGGAGGCCTAGCGGGAGGAGGGGAGACCCAGTACTTC.

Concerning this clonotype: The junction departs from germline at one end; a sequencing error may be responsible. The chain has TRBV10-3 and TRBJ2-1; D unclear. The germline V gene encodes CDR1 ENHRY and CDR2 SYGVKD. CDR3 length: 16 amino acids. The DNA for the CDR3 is TGTGCCAGCAGTGAAGAAGGGCCGAGCTCCTACAATGAGCAGTTCTTC. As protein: CASSEEGPSSYNEQFF.

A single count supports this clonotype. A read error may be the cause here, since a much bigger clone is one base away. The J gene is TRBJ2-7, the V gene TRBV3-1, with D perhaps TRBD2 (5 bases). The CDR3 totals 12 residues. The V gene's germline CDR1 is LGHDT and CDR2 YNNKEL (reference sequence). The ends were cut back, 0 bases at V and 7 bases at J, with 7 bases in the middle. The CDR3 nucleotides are TGTGCCAGCAGCCAAGATTCGGGGGAGCAGTACTTC. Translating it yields CASSQDSGEQYF.

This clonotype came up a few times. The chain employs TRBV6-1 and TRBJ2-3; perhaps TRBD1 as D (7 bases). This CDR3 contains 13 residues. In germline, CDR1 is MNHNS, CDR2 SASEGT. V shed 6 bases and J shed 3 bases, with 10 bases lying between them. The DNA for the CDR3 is TGTGCCAGCAGATCAGGGGGGACAGATACGCAGTATTTT. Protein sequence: CASRSGGTDTQYF.

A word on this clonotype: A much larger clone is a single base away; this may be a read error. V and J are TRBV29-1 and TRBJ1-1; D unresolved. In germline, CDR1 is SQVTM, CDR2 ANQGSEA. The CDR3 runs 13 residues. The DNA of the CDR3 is TGCAGCGTCCGAGAAATTATGAACGCTGAAGCTTTCTTT. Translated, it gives CSVREIMNAEAFF.

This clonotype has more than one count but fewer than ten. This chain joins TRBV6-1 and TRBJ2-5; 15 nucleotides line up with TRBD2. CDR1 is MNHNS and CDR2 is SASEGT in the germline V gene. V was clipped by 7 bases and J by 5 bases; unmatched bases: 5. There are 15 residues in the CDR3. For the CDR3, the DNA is TGTGCCAGCACCCCCGGGACTAGCGGGGGGGAGACCCAGTACTTC. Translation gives CASTPGTSGGETQYF.

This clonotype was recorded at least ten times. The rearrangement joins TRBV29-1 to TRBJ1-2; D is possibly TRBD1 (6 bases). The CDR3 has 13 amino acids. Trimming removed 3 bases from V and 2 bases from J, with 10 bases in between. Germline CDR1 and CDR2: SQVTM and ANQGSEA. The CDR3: CSVEGGGNYGYTF. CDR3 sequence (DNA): TGCAGCGTTGAGGGGGGCGGAAACTATGGCTACACCTTC.

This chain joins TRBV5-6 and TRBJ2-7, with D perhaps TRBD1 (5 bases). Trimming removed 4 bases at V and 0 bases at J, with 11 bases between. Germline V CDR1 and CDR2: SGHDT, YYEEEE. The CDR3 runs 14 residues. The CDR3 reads CASSPQGTSYEQYF. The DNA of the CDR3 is TGTGCCAGCAGCCCCCAGGGTACCTCCTACGAGCAGTACTTC.

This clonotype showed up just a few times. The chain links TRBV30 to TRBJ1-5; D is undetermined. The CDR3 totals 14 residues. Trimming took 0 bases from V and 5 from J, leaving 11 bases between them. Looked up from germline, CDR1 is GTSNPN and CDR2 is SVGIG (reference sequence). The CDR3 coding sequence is TGTGCCTGGAGTGTAGGGTTCGGTCATCAGCCCCAGCATTTT. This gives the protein CAWSVGFGHQPQHF. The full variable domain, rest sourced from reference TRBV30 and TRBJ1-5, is SQTIHQWPATLVQPVGSPLSLECTVEGTSNPNLYWYRQAAGRGLQLLFYSVGIGQISSEVPQNLSASRPQDRQFILSSKKLLLSDSGFYLCAWSVGFGHQPQHFGDGTRLSIL.

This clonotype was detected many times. The CDR3 sequence is CASSYSSKGGADYGYTF. DNA for the CDR3: TGTGCCAGCAGTTACTCGTCCAAAGGGGGCGCAGACTATGGCTACACCTTC. The rearrangement links TRBV6-2 or TRBV6-3 to TRBJ1-2; 7 positions agree with TRBD1. V lost 0 bases to trimming and J lost 3 bases; unmatched junction nucleotides: 10. This CDR3 has 17 residues. Germline loops: CDR1 MNHEY, CDR2 SVGEGT.

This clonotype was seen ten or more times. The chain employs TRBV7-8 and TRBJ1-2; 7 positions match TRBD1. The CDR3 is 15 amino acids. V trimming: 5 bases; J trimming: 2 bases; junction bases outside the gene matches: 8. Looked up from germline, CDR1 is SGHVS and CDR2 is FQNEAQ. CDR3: CASSLTRTGNYGYTF. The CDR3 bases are TGTGCCAGCAGCCTAACCCGGACAGGAAACTATGGCTACACCTTC.

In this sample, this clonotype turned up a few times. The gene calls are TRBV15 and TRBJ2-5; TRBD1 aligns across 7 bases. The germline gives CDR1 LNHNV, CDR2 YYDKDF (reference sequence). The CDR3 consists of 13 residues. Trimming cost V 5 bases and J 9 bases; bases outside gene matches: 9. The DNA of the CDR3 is TGTGCCACCAGCCCCGACAGGGTCCAGCCCCAGTACTTC. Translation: CATSPDRVQPQYF.

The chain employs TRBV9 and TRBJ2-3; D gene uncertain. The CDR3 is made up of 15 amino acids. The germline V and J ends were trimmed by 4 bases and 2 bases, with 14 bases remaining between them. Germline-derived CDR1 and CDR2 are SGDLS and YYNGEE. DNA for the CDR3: TGTGCCAGCAGCCATGAGAATGCCCCCACAGATACGCAGTATTTT. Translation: CASSHENAPTDTQYF. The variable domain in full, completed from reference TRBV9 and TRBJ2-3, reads DSGVTQTPKHLITATGQRVTLRCSPRSGDLSVYWYQQSLDQGLQFLIQYYNGEERAKGNILERFSAQQFPDLHSELNLSSLELGDSALYFCASSHENAPTDTQYFGPGTRLTVL.

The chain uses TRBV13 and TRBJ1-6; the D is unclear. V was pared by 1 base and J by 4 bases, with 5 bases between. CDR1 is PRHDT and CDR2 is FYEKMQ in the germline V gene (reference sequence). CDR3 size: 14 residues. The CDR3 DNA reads TGTGCCAGCAGCTTAGACAATTATAATTCACCCCTCCACTTT. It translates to CASSLDNYNSPLHF.

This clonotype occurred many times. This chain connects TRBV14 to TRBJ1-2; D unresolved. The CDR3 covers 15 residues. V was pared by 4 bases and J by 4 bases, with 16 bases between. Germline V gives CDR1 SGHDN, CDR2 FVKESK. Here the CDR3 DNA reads TGTGCCAGCAGCCCCCCGGCGAGCCCCGGCTATGGCTACACCTTC. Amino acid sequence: CASSPPASPGYGYTF.

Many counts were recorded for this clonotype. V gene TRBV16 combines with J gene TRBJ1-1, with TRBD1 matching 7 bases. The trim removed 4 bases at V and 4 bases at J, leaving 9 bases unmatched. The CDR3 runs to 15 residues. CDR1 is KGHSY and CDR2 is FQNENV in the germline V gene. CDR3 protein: CASSPRQGGGTEAFF. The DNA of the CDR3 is TGTGCCAGCAGCCCGAGACAGGGCGGGGGCACTGAAGCTTTCTTT.

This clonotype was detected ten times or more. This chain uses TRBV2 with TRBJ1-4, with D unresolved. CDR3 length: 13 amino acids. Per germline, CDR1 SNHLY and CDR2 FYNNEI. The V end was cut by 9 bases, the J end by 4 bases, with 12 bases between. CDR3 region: CASSLTDNEKLFF. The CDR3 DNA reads TGTGCCAGTAGCTTGACGGATAATGAAAAACTGTTTTTT. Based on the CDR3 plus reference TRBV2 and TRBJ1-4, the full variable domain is EPEVTQTPSHQVTQMGQEVILRCVPISNHLYFYWYRQILGQKVEFLVSFYNNEISEKSEIFDDQFSVERPDGSNFTLKIRSTKLEDSAMYFCASSLTDNEKLFFGSGTQLSVL.

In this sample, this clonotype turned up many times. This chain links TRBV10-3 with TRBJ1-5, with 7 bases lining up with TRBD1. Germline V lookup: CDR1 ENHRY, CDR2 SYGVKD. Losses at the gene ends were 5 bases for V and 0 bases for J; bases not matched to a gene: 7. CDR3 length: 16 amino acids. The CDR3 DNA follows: TGTGCCATCAGTTCGGGGGACAGTGATAGCAATCAGCCCCAGCATTTT. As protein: CAISSGDSDSNQPQHF.